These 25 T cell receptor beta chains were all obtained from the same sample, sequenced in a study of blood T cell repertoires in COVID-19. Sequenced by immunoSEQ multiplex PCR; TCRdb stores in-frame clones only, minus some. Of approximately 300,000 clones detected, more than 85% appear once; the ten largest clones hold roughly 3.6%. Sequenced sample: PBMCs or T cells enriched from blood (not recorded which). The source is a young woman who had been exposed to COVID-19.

Here the CDR3 reads CASSLRQLNSPLHF. CDR3 DNA: TGTGCCAGCAGCTTGAGACAGCTCAATTCACCCCTCCACTTT. The chain couples TRBV5-8 to TRBJ1-6; TRBD1 might be the D (5 bases). Germline CDR1 reads SGHTS; CDR2 reads YDEGEE. V lost 1 base to trimming and J lost 7 bases, with 9 bases between them. CDR3 size: 14 residues.

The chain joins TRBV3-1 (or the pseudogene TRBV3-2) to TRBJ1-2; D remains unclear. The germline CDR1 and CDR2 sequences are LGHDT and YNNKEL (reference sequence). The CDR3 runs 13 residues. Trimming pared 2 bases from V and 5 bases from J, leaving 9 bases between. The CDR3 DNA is TGTGCCAGCAGCCAAAATCGCGGATATGGCTACACCTTC. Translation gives CASSQNRGYGYTF.

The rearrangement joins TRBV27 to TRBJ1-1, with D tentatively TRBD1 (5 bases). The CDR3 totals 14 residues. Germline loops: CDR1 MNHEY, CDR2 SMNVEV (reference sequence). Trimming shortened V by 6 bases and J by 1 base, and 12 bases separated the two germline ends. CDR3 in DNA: TGTGCCAGCAGGCTTCAGGGCACGAACACTGAAGCTTTCTTT. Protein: CASRLQGTNTEAFF.

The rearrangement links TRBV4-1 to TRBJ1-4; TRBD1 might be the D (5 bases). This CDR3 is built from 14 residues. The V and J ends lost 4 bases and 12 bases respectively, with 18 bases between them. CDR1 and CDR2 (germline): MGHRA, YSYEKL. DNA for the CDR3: TGCGCCAGCAGCCCGTTAAATCAGGGAGGTGAACTGTTTTTT. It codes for CASSPLNQGGELFF.

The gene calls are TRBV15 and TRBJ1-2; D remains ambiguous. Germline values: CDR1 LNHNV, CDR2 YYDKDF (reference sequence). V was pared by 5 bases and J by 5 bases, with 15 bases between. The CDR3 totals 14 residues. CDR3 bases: TGTGCCACCAGCGCCGGGGTATGGGGTTATGGCTACACCTTC. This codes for CATSAGVWGYGYTF.

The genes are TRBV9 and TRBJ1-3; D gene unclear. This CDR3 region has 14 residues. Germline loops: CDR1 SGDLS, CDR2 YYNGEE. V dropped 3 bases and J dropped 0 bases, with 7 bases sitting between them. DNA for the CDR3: TGTGCCAGCAGCGCCACCAGCTCTGGAAACACCATATATTTT. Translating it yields CASSATSSGNTIYF.

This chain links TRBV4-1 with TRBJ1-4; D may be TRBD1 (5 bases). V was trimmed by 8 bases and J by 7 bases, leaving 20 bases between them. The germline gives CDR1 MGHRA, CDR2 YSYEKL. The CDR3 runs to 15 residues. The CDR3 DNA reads TGCGCCAGCCGGGAGACGACCAGGGAAAGTGAAAAACTGTTTTTT. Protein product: CASRETTRESEKLFF.

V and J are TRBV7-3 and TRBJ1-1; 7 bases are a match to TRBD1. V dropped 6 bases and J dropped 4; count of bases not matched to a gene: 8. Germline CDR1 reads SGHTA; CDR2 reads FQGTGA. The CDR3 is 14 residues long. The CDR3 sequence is CASRLSGGGTEAFF. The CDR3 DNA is TGTGCCAGCAGGCTGTCAGGGGGTGGCACTGAAGCTTTCTTT.

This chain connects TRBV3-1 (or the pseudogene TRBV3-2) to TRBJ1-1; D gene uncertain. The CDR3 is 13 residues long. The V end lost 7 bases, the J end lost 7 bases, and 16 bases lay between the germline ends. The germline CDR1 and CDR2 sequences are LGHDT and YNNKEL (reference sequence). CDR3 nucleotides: TGTGCCAGCACCAGGCGTGGTCAACTTGAAGCTTTCTTT. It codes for CASTRRGQLEAFF.

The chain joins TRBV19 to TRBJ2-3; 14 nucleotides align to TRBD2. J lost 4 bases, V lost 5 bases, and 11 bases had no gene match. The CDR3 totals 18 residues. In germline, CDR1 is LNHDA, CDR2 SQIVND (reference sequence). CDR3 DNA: TGTGCCAGTAGTCCTAGACTAGCGGGGGGGCTTTACGCAGATACGCAGTATTTT. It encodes CASSPRLAGGLYADTQYF.

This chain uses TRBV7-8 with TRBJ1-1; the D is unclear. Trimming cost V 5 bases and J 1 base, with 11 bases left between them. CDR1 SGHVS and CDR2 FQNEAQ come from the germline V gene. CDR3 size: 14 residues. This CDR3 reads CASSPGFANTEAFF. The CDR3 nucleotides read TGTGCCAGCAGCCCCGGTTTTGCGAACACTGAAGCTTTCTTT.

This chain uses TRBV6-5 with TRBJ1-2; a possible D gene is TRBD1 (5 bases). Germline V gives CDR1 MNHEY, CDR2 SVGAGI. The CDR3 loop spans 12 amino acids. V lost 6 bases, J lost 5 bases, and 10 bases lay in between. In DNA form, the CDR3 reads TGTGCCAGCAGCATCCCAGGGTATGGCTACACCTTC. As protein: CASSIPGYGYTF.

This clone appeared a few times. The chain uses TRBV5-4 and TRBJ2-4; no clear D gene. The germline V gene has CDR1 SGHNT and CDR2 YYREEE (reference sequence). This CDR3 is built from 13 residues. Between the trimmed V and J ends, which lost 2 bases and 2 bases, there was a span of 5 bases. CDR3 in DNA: TGTGCCAGCAGCTTACGGTCCAAAAACATTCAGTACTTC. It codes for CASSLRSKNIQYF.

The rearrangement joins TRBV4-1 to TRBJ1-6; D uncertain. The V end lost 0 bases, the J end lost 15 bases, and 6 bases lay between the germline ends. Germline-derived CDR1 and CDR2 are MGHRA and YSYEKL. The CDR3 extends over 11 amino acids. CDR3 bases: TGCGCCAGCAGCCAAGATCTCGGCCTCCACTTT. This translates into CASSQDLGLHF.

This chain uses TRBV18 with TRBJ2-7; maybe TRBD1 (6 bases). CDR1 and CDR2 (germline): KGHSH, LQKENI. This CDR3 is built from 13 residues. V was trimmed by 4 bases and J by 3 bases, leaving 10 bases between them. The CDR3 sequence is CASSLGGGYEQYF. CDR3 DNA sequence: TGTGCCAGCTCACTTGGGGGCGGCTACGAGCAGTACTTC.

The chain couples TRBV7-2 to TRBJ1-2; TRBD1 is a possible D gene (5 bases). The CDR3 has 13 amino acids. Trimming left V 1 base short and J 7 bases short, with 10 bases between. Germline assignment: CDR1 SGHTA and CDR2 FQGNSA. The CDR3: CASSLDPRAGYTF. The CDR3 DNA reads TGTGCCAGCAGCTTAGATCCCAGGGCTGGCTACACCTTC. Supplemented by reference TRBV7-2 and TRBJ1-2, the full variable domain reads GAGVSQSPSNKVTEKGKDVELRCDPISGHTALYWYRQSLGQGLEFLIYFQGNSAPDKSGLPSDRFSAERTGGSVSTLTIQRTQQEDSAVYLCASSLDPRAGYTFGSGTRLTVV.

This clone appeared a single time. Here the CDR3 DNA reads TGCGCCAGCAGCATTGGAGGCCGGACAGTAAGAGGTGGCACTGAAGCTTTCTTT. It is translated as CASSIGGRTVRGGTEAFF. The rearrangement uses TRBV5-1 and TRBJ1-1; tentative D call: TRBD1 (6 bases). This CDR3 comprises 18 residues. V was trimmed by 4 bases and J by 4 bases, leaving 26 bases between them. The germline CDR1 and CDR2 sequences are SGHRS and YFSETQ.

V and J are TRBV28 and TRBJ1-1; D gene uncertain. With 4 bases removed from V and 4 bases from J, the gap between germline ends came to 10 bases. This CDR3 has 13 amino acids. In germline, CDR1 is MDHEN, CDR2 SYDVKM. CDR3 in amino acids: CASSSRLGTEAFF. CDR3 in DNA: TGTGCCAGCAGTTCTCGACTTGGCACTGAAGCTTTCTTT.

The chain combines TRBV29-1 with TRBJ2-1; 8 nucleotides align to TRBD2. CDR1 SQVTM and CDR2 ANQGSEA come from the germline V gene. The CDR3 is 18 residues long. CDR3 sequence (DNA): TGCAGTATTAGGCTTGGGGGCGGTAGCGGGGTTGTGTACAATGAGCAGTTCTTC. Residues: CSIRLGGGSGVVYNEQFF.

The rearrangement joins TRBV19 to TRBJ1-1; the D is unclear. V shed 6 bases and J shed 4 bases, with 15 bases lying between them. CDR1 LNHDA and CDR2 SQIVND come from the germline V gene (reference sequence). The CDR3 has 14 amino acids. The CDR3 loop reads CASRYVPLSTEAFF. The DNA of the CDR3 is TGTGCCAGTAGGTACGTCCCCCTGAGCACTGAAGCTTTCTTT.

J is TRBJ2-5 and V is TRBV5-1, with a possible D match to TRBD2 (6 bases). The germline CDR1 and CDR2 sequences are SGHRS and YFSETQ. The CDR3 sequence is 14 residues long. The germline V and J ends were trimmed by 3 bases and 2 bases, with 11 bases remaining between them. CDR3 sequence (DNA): TGCGCCAGCAGCTCGGGGCGGGGTCAAGAGACCCAGTACTTC. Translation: CASSSGRGQETQYF. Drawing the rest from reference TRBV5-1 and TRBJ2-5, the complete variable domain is KAGVTQTPRYLIKTRGQQVTLSCSPISGHRSVSWYQQTPGQGLQFLFEYFSETQRNKGNFPGRFSGRQFSNSRSEMNVSTLELGDSALYLCASSSGRGQETQYFGPGTRLLVL.

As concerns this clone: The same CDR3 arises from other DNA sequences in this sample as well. DNA of the CDR3: TGTGCCAGCAGTTTATCCGGGTCCACAGATACGCAGTATTTT. Amino acid sequence: CASSLSGSTDTQYF. The chain recombines TRBV27 with TRBJ2-3; D not resolved. CDR3 size: 14 residues. V lost 0 bases and J 2 bases, leaving 6 bases between the germline ends. Germline CDR1 MNHEY, CDR2 SMNVEV (reference sequence).

The CDR3 region has the DNA TGCGCCAGCAGCTTTCAGGGTGCCGGGGAGCTGTTTTTT. It codes for CASSFQGAGELFF. The chain links TRBV4-3 to TRBJ2-2; a possible D gene is TRBD1 (5 bases). The CDR3 is made up of 13 amino acids. V was shortened by 5 bases and J by 6 bases, with 10 bases between the two germline ends. The germline CDR1 and CDR2 sequences are LGHNA and YSLEER.

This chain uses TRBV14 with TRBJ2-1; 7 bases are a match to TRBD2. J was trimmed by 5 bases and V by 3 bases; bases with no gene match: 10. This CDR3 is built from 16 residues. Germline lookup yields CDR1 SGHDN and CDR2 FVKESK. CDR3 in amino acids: CASSHFYSGDHNEQFF. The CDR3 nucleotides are TGTGCCAGCAGCCACTTCTACAGCGGGGACCACAATGAGCAGTTCTTC.

This chain's CDR3 is CASSGSGGGDTQYF. CDR3 coding DNA: TGTGCCAGCAGTGGTAGCGGGGGGGGAGATACGCAGTATTTT. V is TRBV2 and J is TRBJ2-3; 11 nucleotides match TRBD2. Germline V CDR1 and CDR2: SNHLY, FYNNEI. The junction had 2 bases not matched to a gene; V was cut back by 4 bases and J by 5 bases. The CDR3 spans 14 residues. The full variable domain, rest sourced from reference TRBV2 and TRBJ2-3, is EPEVTQTPSHQVTQMGQEVILRCVPISNHLYFYWYRQILGQKVEFLVSFYNNEISEKSEIFDDQFSVERPDGSNFTLKIRSTKLEDSAMYFCASSGSGGGDTQYFGPGTRLTVL.